This TCR beta chain was profiled in a study of blood T cell repertoires in COVID-19. Study context: Samples came from the United States, Italy and Spain, spanning acute and convalescent COVID-19. From T cells, B-cell-depleted T cells, or PBMCs came the material, which was cDNA or gDNA.

CDR3 length equals 16 residues. Germline assignment: CDR1 SGDLS and CDR2 YYNGEE. V gave up 0 bases and J gave up 5 bases; unmatched junction bases: 7. In the authors' methods: Quantification of nucleated cells was approximated via reference gene primer amplification. Only in-frame clones appear in the TCRdb table, and some are missing; sequencing was by immunoSEQ multiplex PCR. V and J calls and clone size are as listed in that table; D and trimming were resolved from the DNA. The data hold about 120,000 clones, with 70% to 85% observed a single time. Sequenced sample: peripheral blood. The source of this sequence is a woman between 65 and 79 years old with acute or convalescent COVID-19. The rearrangement links TRBV9 to TRBJ2-3; TRBD2 agrees at 9 bases. The CDR3, as DNA: TGTGCCAGCAGCGTAGATCCAGCGGGGGGCTTAGATACGCAGTATTTT. Amino acid sequence: CASSVDPAGGLDTQYF.